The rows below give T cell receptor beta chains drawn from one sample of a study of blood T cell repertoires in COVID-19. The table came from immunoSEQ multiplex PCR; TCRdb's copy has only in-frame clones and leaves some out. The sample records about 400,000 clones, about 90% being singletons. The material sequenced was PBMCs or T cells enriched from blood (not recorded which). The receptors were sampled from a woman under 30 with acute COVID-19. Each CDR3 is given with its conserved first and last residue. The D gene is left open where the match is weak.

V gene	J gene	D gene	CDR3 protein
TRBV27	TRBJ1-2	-	CASSRRGFDYGYTF
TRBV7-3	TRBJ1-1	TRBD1	CASSPTGVDTEAFF
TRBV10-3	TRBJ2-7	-	CAIGLNSYEQYF
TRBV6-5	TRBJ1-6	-	CASTRGTSPLHF
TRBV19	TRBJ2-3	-	CASSIVGGADTQYF
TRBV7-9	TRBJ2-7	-	CASSLGSRQLDYEQYF
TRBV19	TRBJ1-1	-	CATLGQGLSEAFF
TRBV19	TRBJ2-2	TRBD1	CASSVQGASNTGELFF
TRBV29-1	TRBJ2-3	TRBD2	CSVEGAAGEGDTQYF
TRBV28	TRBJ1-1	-	CASSSRGTVNTEAFF
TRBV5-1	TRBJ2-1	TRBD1	CASSLAGQGIAYNEQFF
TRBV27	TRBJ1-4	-	CASRNAGTNEKLFF
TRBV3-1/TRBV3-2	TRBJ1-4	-	CASSQDSGRLQEKLFF
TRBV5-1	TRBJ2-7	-	CASTVDSSSYEQYF
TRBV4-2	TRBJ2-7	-	CASSANGENYEQYF
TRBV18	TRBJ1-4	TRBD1	CASSRDRGYDEKLFF
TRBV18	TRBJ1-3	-	CASSPFDRTSGNTIYF
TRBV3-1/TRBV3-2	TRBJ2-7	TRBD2	CASSLGLAGGGHGYEQYF
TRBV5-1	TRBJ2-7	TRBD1	CASSLDLDRGSYEQYF
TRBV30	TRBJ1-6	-	CAWSPVSRSPLHF
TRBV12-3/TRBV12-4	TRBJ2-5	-	CASSFEETQYF
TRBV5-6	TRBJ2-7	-	CASSLSDNTGTYEQYF
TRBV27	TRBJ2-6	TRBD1	CASSLWTGGSSGANVLTF
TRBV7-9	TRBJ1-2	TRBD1	CASSLGAGTGFGYTF
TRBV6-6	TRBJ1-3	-	CASRDSLSGNTIYF
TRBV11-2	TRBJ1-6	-	CASSLSANSPLHF
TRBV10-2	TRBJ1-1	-	CASTWHRNTEAFF
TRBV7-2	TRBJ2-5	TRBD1	CASSRDRVGTQYF
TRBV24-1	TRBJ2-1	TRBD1	CATSDVPGGAPRALYNEQFF
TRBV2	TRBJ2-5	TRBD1	CASSLTGQGPGETQYF
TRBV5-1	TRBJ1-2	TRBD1	CASSSSGTDNLLNGYTF
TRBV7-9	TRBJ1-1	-	CASSLALQGSTEAFF
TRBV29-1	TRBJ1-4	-	CSVVSATNEKLFF